A single sample gave rise to the 8 T cell receptor beta chains below, sequenced in a study of cytomegalovirus exposure and HLA in healthy donors. It was with 60 Vbeta and 13 Jbeta primers that the PCR ran. TCRdb keeps only in-frame clones here, not all; method: immunoSEQ multiplex PCR. The sample has some 190,000 clones; around 80% are singletons. The sample taken for sequencing was PBMCs. The receptors were gathered from a man aged 18-30 years in good health and CMV-seronegative.

V is TRBV4-2 and J is TRBJ1-2, with 9 bases matching TRBD1. The CDR3 runs to 16 residues. V gave up 2 bases and J gave up 4 bases; unmatched junction bases: 8. CDR1 and CDR2 from the germline V gene are LGHNA and YNFKEQ. The CDR3 spells CASSQSRDRALYGYTF. In nucleotides, the CDR3 is TGTGCCAGCAGCCAAAGCAGGGACAGGGCCCTCTATGGCTACACCTTC.

This CDR3 reads CASSLGGADTQYF. CDR3 nucleotides: TGTGCCAGCAGCTTGGGGGGCGCAGATACGCAGTATTTT. This chain uses TRBV5-5 with TRBJ2-3, with a possible D match to TRBD1 (5 bases). V was pared by 0 bases and J by 4 bases, with 6 bases between. This CDR3 has 13 amino acids. Germline CDR1 is SGHKS and CDR2 is YYEKEE (reference sequence).

The chain joins TRBV19 to TRBJ1-1, with a tentative D call TRBD1 (5 bases). Trimming took 3 bases from V and 2 from J, leaving 13 bases between them. CDR3 length: 15 residues. CDR1 is LNHDA, CDR2 SQIVND, per germline (reference sequence). CDR3 region: CASSIWEGRNTEAFF. DNA of the CDR3: TGTGCCAGTAGTATCTGGGAGGGGCGCAACACTGAAGCTTTCTTT.

The chain joins TRBV6-5 to TRBJ1-6, with 9 bases matching TRBD1. CDR1 is MNHEY, CDR2 SVGAGI, per germline. The length of the CDR3 is 15 residues. V trimming: 6 bases; J trimming: 5 bases; junction bases outside the gene matches: 5. The CDR3 spells CASSLQGANNSPLHF. DNA of the CDR3: TGTGCCAGCAGCCTACAGGGGGCGAATAATTCACCCCTCCACTTT.

The V and J genes are TRBV7-9 and TRBJ2-7, with TRBD1 matching 10 bases. Trimming at V came to 5 bases and at J to 4 bases, leaving 5 bases not matched to a gene. There are 14 residues in the CDR3. Germline V gene sequence: CDR1 SEHNR, CDR2 FQNEAQ (reference sequence). The CDR3 loop is CASSPRTGGYEQYF. DNA of the CDR3: TGTGCCAGCAGCCCACGGACAGGGGGGTACGAGCAGTACTTC.

The rearrangement uses TRBV15 and TRBJ2-7; 7 nucleotides match TRBD1. CDR1 is LNHNV, CDR2 YYDKDF, per germline (reference sequence). J gave up 3 bases and V 3 bases, and 5 bases lay outside the gene matches. This CDR3 is built from 14 residues. CDR3 nucleotides: TGTGCCACCAGCAGGCAGGGGGTTTTCTACGAGCAGTACTTC. Protein sequence: CATSRQGVFYEQYF.

The J gene is TRBJ2-1, the V gene TRBV7-6; 11 positions match TRBD2. There are 16 residues in the CDR3. J lost 2 bases, V lost 3 bases, and 3 bases had no gene match. Germline assignment: CDR1 SGHVS and CDR2 FNYEAQ. The CDR3 protein is CASSLGLAAAYNEQFF. CDR3 bases: TGTGCCAGCAGCTTGGGACTAGCGGCCGCCTACAATGAGCAGTTCTTC.

The V and J genes are TRBV25-1 and TRBJ2-1; 15 nucleotides match TRBD2. The germline gives CDR1 MGHDK, CDR2 SYGVNS. This CDR3 has 13 amino acids. V lost 5 bases, J lost 16 bases, and 6 bases stayed unmatched. In nucleotides, the CDR3 is TGTGCCAGCAGTTTCTGGACTAGCGGGGGGGAATTCTTC. Amino acids: CASSFWTSGGEFF.